These 2 T cell receptor beta chains were all obtained from the same sample, sequenced in a study of identical twins. TCRdb ran MiXCR on the 5' RACE reads and lists one entry per CDR3 protein. The sample has roughly 260,000 distinct CDR3 sequences; approximately 7.9% are singletons. This same sample was also part of a study on yellow fever vaccine responses in identical twins.

Input material: CD8+ T cells sorted from blood. These TCRs come from a woman aged 18-29 years in good health.

The V and J genes are TRBV5-6 and TRBJ2-7, with D unresolved. The CDR3 spans 16 residues. V was clipped by 1 base and J by 3 bases, with 17 bases between them. CDR1 and CDR2 from the germline V gene are SGHDT and YYEEEE. The CDR3 nucleotides are TGTGCCAGCAGCTTGATGGATTGGGGAAATTTCTACGAGCAGTACGTC. Its translation is CASSLMDWGNFYEQYV.

The sample holds a few counts of this clonotype. For the CDR3, the DNA is TGCAGTGGCCAACCGATGAGCTCCTACAATGAGCAGTTCTTC. It yields the protein CSGQPMSSYNEQFF. The rearrangement joins TRBV20-1 to TRBJ2-1, with unresolved D. The CDR3 contains 14 residues. From germline, CDR1 is DFQATT and CDR2 SNEGSKA (reference sequence). Deletions cut 7 bases from V and 0 bases from J, with 13 bases between.